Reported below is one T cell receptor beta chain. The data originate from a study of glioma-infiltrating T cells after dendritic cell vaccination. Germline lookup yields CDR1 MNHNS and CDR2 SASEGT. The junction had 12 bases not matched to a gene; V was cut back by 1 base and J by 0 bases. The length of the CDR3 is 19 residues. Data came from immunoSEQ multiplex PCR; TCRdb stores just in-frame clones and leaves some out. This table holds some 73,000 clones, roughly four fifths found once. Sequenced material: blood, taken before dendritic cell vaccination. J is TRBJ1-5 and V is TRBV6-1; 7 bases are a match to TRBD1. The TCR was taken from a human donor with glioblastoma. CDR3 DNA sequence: TGTGCCAGCAGTGAAGTTAATAGATTGGGACAGCTTAGCAATCAGCCCCAGCATTTT. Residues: CASSEVNRLGQLSNQPQHF.